This T cell receptor beta chain stems from a study of blood T cells in healthy people across ages. Study-wide points: Changes seen in expanded clonotypes were possibly confounded by donor CMV status left unknown.

Combining a sample-barcoded 5' primer with a J-beta primer mix, a second PCR ran for roughly 7 to 12 cycles. TCRdb fed the 5' RACE reads into MiXCR, producing one record per CDR3 protein. The sample has hundreds of thousands of distinct CDR3 sequences, 20% to 25% seen once. Per germline, CDR1 SGHRS and CDR2 YFSETQ. Deletions cut 0 bases from V and 2 bases from J, with 11 bases between. This CDR3 comprises 15 residues. Investigators took around 10 milliliters of peripheral blood from every donor. Each sample used at least 6 million PBMCs. Points on this clonotype: The antigen is not known. A much larger clone differs from this one at a single base, so this may be a read error.

The sequencing sample was made of blood. V gene TRBV5-1 combines with J gene TRBJ2-5; D not certain. This TCR came from a man in his 70s in good health. CDR3 amino acids: CASSLGQRGQETQYF. DNA of the CDR3: TGCGCCAGCAGCTTGGGGCAGCGTGGGCAAGAGACCCAGTACTTC.